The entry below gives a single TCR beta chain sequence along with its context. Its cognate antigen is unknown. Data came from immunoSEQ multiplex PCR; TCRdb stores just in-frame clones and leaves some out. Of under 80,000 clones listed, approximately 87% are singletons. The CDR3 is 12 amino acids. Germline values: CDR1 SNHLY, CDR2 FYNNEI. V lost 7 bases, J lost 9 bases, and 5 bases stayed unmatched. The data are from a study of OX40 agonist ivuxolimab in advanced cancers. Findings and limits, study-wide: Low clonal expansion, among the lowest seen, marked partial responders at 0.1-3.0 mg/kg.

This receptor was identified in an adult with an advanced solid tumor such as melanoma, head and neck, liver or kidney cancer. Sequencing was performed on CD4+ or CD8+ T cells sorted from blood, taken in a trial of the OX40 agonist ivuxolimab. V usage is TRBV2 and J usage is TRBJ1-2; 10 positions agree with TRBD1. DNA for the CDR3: TGTGCCAGCATGACAGGGGGCCTCAGCTACACCTTC. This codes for CASMTGGLSYTF.